Below are 28 T cell receptor beta chains sequenced from a single sample in a study of regulatory T cells in long-lasting Graves disease. HTBI primers from iRepertoire and Arm-PCR of CDR3 regions yielded the TCR beta libraries. MiXCR was run by TCRdb on the multiplex PCR reads, yielding one entry per CDR3 protein. The table includes hundreds of thousands of distinct CDR3 sequences, around 21% detected once. Regarding time point: persistent/refractory GD, antithyroid drugs over 5 years with positive TRAb. RNA extracted from PBMCs served as the sequencing template. Source: peripheral blood mononuclear cells (PBMCs), taken when the disease was refractory, from a patient treated with antithyroid drugs. These receptors all come from a female donor with Graves disease.

This clonotype was counted ten times or more. The chain couples TRBV2 to TRBJ2-7; 10 nucleotides match TRBD1. J gave up 6 bases and V 5 bases, and 7 bases lay outside the gene matches. CDR3 length: 14 residues. Germline CDR1 reads SNHLY; CDR2 reads FYNNEI. The CDR3 region has the DNA TGTGCCAGCAGTAAAGGGACAGGGGTTAGCGAGCAGTACTTC. Its protein is CASSKGTGVSEQYF.

This clonotype was detected many times. The genes are TRBV28 and TRBJ2-5, with D hard to call. There are 14 residues in the CDR3. V lost 5 bases, J lost 1 base, and 11 bases lay in between. Germline V lookup: CDR1 MDHEN, CDR2 SYDVKM. The CDR3 region is CASSPDLPQETQYF. The CDR3, as DNA: TGTGCCAGCAGTCCCGACTTGCCCCAAGAGACCCAGTACTTC. The complete variable domain, with remaining parts taken from reference TRBV28 and TRBJ2-5, reads DVKVTQSSRYLVKRTGEKVFLECVQDMDHENMFWYRQDPGLGLRLIYFSYDVKMKEKGDIPEGYSVSREKKERFSLILESASTNQTSMYLCASSPDLPQETQYFGPGTRLLVL.

This clonotype was seen more than once but under ten times. The chain recombines TRBV2 with TRBJ1-1, with D hard to call. Germline assignment: CDR1 SNHLY and CDR2 FYNNEI. Trimming pared 6 bases from V and 6 bases from J, leaving 8 bases between. The length of the CDR3 is 11 residues. CDR3 protein: CASRGEAEAFF. As DNA, the CDR3 is TGTGCCAGCAGGGGTGAGGCTGAAGCTTTCTTT.

As DNA, the CDR3 is TGCAGTGCTATAGATACAGGGGCGCTTTCCTACGAGCAGTACTTC. This translates into CSAIDTGALSYEQYF. The gene calls are TRBV20-1 and TRBJ2-7; the match to TRBD1 covers 7 bases. CDR1 and CDR2 (germline): DFQATT, SNEGSKA (reference sequence). V gave up 4 bases and J gave up 1 base; unmatched junction bases: 10. The CDR3 extends over 15 amino acids.

The table lists this clonotype with many counts. This chain uses TRBV6-1 with TRBJ1-2; D unresolved. The V gene's germline CDR1 is MNHNS and CDR2 SASEGT. Trimming stripped 7 bases from V and 8 bases from J, with 17 bases between. CDR3 length: 13 amino acids. The CDR3 protein is CASTQSPGQGYTF. DNA of the CDR3: TGTGCCAGCACCCAATCCCCAGGTCAGGGCTACACCTTC.

This clonotype was recorded once. This may be a read error, as it is one base from a much larger clone. The CDR3 end shows no conserved phenylalanine or tryptophan, and so a read error is likely. This chain connects TRBV28 to TRBJ2-7, with TRBD1 as a possible D gene (5 bases). Germline V gene sequence: CDR1 MDHEN, CDR2 SYDVKM. Trimming took 4 bases from V and 2 from J, leaving 15 bases between them. The CDR3 has 15 residues. In nucleotides, the CDR3 is TGTGCCAGCAGTTCTCGACAGCCCGCAACCTACGAGCAGTACTAC. It specifies CASSSRQPATYEQYY.

This sequence joins TRBV19 and TRBJ2-2; 11 nucleotides line up with TRBD1. Germline CDR1 and CDR2: LNHDA and SQIVND (reference sequence). V lost 5 bases and J lost 6; bases outside the gene matches: 5. This CDR3 has 15 residues. In DNA form, the CDR3 reads TGTGCCAGTAGTTCGCCGGGACAGGGGGCCGGGGAGCTGTTTTTT. Translated, it gives CASSSPGQGAGELFF.

This clonotype was recorded many times. The rearrangement joins TRBV28 to TRBJ1-6; D is undetermined. The CDR3 extends over 14 amino acids. V was trimmed by 5 bases and J by 6 bases, leaving 11 bases between them. Germline CDR1 is MDHEN and CDR2 is SYDVKM. The CDR3 protein is CASSPLPLNSPLHF. CDR3 DNA: TGTGCCAGCAGTCCCCTCCCCCTTAATTCACCCCTCCACTTT.

This clonotype was counted only a few times. This rearrangement joins TRBV6-8 to TRBJ2-1; D perhaps matches TRBD2 (6 bases). Deletions cut 6 bases from V and 3 bases from J, with 15 bases between. The germline V gene has CDR1 MNHGY and CDR2 SAAAGT. The CDR3 totals 15 residues. The CDR3: CASRARDSIYNEQFF. The DNA of the CDR3 is TGTGCCAGCAGGGCCCGGGACTCTATCTACAATGAGCAGTTCTTC.

This clonotype appeared a few times. V and J are TRBV6-1 and TRBJ1-1, with D tentatively TRBD1 (6 bases). The V end was cut by 5 bases, the J end by 3 bases, with 19 bases between. The CDR3 is 16 residues long. Per the germline V gene, CDR1 is MNHNS and CDR2 is SASEGT. The CDR3 DNA sequence: TGTGCCAGCAGTCCCCGGACAGTGGGCGACGACACTGAAGCTTTCTTT. Protein: CASSPRTVGDDTEAFF.

This clonotype has a count of ten or more. The V and J genes are TRBV28 and TRBJ2-5; TRBD2 aligns across 14 bases. The CDR3 is 15 residues long. Trimming cost V 6 bases and J 4 bases; bases outside gene matches: 4. Germline CDR1 is MDHEN and CDR2 is SYDVKM. The CDR3 sequence: CASSPGLAGVETQYF. The DNA for the CDR3 is TGTGCCAGCAGCCCGGGACTAGCGGGAGTAGAGACCCAGTACTTC.

There are many counts of this clonotype. The chain carries TRBV6-1 and TRBJ2-5; no clear D gene. Trimming left V 8 bases short and J 2 bases short, with 15 bases between. The length of the CDR3 is 14 residues. CDR1 is MNHNS, CDR2 SASEGT, per germline. Here the CDR3 DNA reads TGTGCCAGCCCGGCCCAGTACAATCAAGAGACCCAGTACTTC. Translation gives CASPAQYNQETQYF.

This clonotype was picked up a small number of times. The V and J genes are TRBV7-2 and TRBJ1-2; no reliable D call. This CDR3 has 13 residues. V lost 5 bases to trimming and J lost 7 bases, with 14 bases between them. Germline V gives CDR1 SGHTA, CDR2 FQGNSA. Here the CDR3 DNA reads TGTGCCAGCAGCCCGAACGGTCCTAGTGGCTACACCTTC. Amino acid sequence: CASSPNGPSGYTF. Combining the CDR3 with reference TRBV7-2 and TRBJ1-2 gives the whole variable domain GAGVSQSPSNKVTEKGKDVELRCDPISGHTALYWYRQSLGQGLEFLIYFQGNSAPDKSGLPSDRFSAERTGGSVSTLTIQRTQQEDSAVYLCASSPNGPSGYTFGSGTRLTVV.

The chain recombines TRBV19 with TRBJ2-2; TRBD2 agrees at 9 bases. CDR3 length: 17 residues. Germline CDR1 is LNHDA and CDR2 is SQIVND (reference sequence). V lost 5 bases to trimming and J lost 1 base; unmatched junction nucleotides: 8. This CDR3 reads CASSRVAGELNTGELFF. CDR3 sequence (DNA): TGTGCCAGTAGTCGGGTAGCGGGAGAGTTGAACACCGGGGAGCTGTTTTTT. Supplemented by reference TRBV19 and TRBJ2-2, the full variable domain reads DGGITQSPKYLFRKEGQNVTLSCEQNLNHDAMYWYRQDPGQGLRLIYYSQIVNDFQKGDIAEGYSVSREKKESFPLTVTSAQKNPTAFYLCASSRVAGELNTGELFFGEGSRLTVL.

This sequence joins TRBV29-1 and TRBJ2-1, with 7 bases lining up with TRBD2. The J segment lost 3 bases and the V segment lost 6 bases, leaving 8 bases of the junction unmatched. The CDR3 sequence is 14 residues long. CDR1 and CDR2 (germline): SQVTM, ANQGSEA. The CDR3 DNA reads as TGCAGCGTCGCAGCGGGAAGCATCTACAATGAGCAGTTCTTC. This encodes CSVAAGSIYNEQFF.

The V and J genes are TRBV29-1 and TRBJ2-1; no clear D gene. Germline lookup yields CDR1 SQVTM and CDR2 ANQGSEA. With 7 bases removed from V and 0 bases from J, the gap between germline ends came to 13 bases. This CDR3 is built from 14 residues. This chain's CDR3 is CSAPMGVSYNEQFF. CDR3 sequence (DNA): TGCAGCGCCCCGATGGGCGTCTCCTACAATGAGCAGTTCTTC.

This clonotype was detected many times. The genes are TRBV18 and TRBJ1-5; D unresolved. The CDR3 extends over 13 amino acids. Germline V CDR1 and CDR2: KGHSH, LQKENI. Deletions cut 2 bases from V and 4 bases from J, with 6 bases between. The CDR3 loop reads CASSPKENQPQHF. The CDR3 DNA reads as TGTGCCAGCTCACCAAAGGAGAATCAGCCCCAGCATTTT.

V gene TRBV6-2 or TRBV6-3 combines with J gene TRBJ1-1; TRBD1 matches 7 bases. CDR1 and CDR2 (germline): MNHEY, SVGEGT. The CDR3 is 12 amino acids. V dropped 6 bases and J dropped 8; count of bases not matched to a gene: 6. In nucleotides, the CDR3 is TGTGCCAGCAGCCCAGGACAGGACGAAGCTTTCTTT. It is translated as CASSPGQDEAFF.

There are a few counts of this clonotype. The chain joins TRBV9 to TRBJ1-1; 10 bases line up with TRBD1. The CDR3 has 14 residues. Per the germline V gene, CDR1 is SGDLS and CDR2 is YYNGEE. Germline trimming cut 3 bases from V and 4 bases from J; bases unmatched to any gene: 3. In DNA form, the CDR3 reads TGTGCCAGCAGCGCGGGGACAGGGGTCACTGAAGCTTTCTTT. Its translation is CASSAGTGVTEAFF.

The chain employs TRBV29-1 and TRBJ1-2, with TRBD1 as a possible D gene (6 bases). Trimming cost V 7 bases and J 8 bases, with 14 bases left between them. CDR1 SQVTM and CDR2 ANQGSEA come from the germline V gene. This CDR3 is 11 amino acids long. Here the CDR3 reads CSARLQGGYTF. The CDR3, as DNA: TGCAGCGCCCGACTACAGGGCGGCTACACCTTC.

This sequence joins TRBV29-1 and TRBJ2-7, with 11 bases matching TRBD2. The CDR3 sequence is 14 residues long. CDR1 and CDR2 (germline): SQVTM, ANQGSEA. V dropped 4 bases and J dropped 9; count of bases not matched to a gene: 11. The CDR3 nucleotides are TGCAGCGTTGGACCGGGACTAGCGGTTGGCGGGCAGTACTTC. It codes for CSVGPGLAVGGQYF.

This clonotype was picked up one time. This sequence joins TRBV18 and TRBJ2-1; TRBD1 is a possible D gene (5 bases). V gave up 2 bases and J gave up 3 bases, with 8 bases separating them. CDR1 and CDR2 (germline): KGHSH, LQKENI. The CDR3 is 14 amino acids. This CDR3 reads CASSPRGYYNEQFF. For the CDR3, the DNA is TGTGCCAGCTCACCAAGGGGATACTACAATGAGCAGTTCTTC. Drawing the rest from reference TRBV18 and TRBJ2-1, the complete variable domain is NAGVMQNPRHLVRRRGQEARLRCSPMKGHSHVYWYRQLPEEGLKFMVYLQKENIIDESGMPKERFSAEFPKEGPSILRIQQVVRGDSAAYFCASSPRGYYNEQFFGPGTRLTVL.

A note on this clonotype: Just one base apart from a much larger clone, this may be a read error. The genes are TRBV20-1 and TRBJ2-5, with 11 bases fitting TRBD1. Germline assignment: CDR1 DFQATT and CDR2 SNEGSKA (reference sequence). This CDR3 is 16 amino acids long. The CDR3 DNA is TGCAGTGCTAAAACCCGGGACAGGGGGACTCAAGAGGCCCAGTACTTC. This gives the protein CSAKTRDRGTQEAQYF.

The rearrangement joins TRBV12-5 to TRBJ2-5; 10 bases map to TRBD2. The V and J ends lost 4 bases and 2 bases, in that order; junction bases with no gene match: 7. CDR3 size: 16 residues. CDR1 and CDR2 from the germline V gene are LGHNT and FRNRAP. The CDR3 loop is CASGSVLAGPQETQYF. The CDR3 region has the DNA TGTGCTAGTGGTTCGGTACTAGCGGGACCACAAGAGACCCAGTACTTC.

This clonotype has a count of ten or more. This chain connects TRBV7-2 to TRBJ2-7; D may be TRBD1 (6 bases). Trimming stripped 4 bases from V and 5 bases from J, with 15 bases between. CDR1 is SGHTA, CDR2 FQGNSA, per germline. The CDR3 length is 14 residues. In nucleotides, the CDR3 is TGTGCCAGCAGCTACCAGGGGTCTAGGAACGAGCAGTACTTC. Its protein is CASSYQGSRNEQYF. The whole variable domain, filled in from reference TRBV7-2 and TRBJ2-7, reads GAGVSQSPSNKVTEKGKDVELRCDPISGHTALYWYRQSLGQGLEFLIYFQGNSAPDKSGLPSDRFSAERTGGSVSTLTIQRTQQEDSAVYLCASSYQGSRNEQYFGPGTRLTVT.

This chain connects TRBV6-1 to TRBJ1-5; D remains ambiguous. The CDR3 contains 15 residues. The germline gives CDR1 MNHNS, CDR2 SASEGT. Trimming took 6 bases from V and 6 from J, leaving 18 bases between them. The CDR3 sequence: CASSRGGGLGQPQHF. In DNA, the CDR3 is TGTGCCAGCAGCCGTGGTGGAGGGCTCGGTCAGCCCCAGCATTTT.

The chain joins TRBV20-1 to TRBJ1-1; 7 nucleotides match TRBD1. Germline V gene lookup returns CDR1 DFQATT and CDR2 SNEGSKA (reference sequence). The CDR3 runs to 12 residues. V gave up 4 bases and J gave up 7 bases; unmatched junction bases: 6. CDR3 region: CSAKAGGGEAFF. CDR3 nucleotides: TGCAGTGCTAAGGCAGGGGGGGGTGAAGCTTTCTTT.

In its sample, this clonotype was seen a few times. In DNA, the CDR3 is TGTGCCACCAGCAGAGATCGCGACAGAGTGGGTGGCTACACCTTC. This codes for CATSRDRDRVGGYTF. The rearrangement links TRBV15 to TRBJ1-2, with D perhaps matching TRBD1 (5 bases). The length of the CDR3 is 15 residues. V shed 0 bases and J shed 7 bases, with 15 bases lying between them. CDR1 is LNHNV, CDR2 YYDKDF, per germline (reference sequence). The variable domain in full, with the rest retrieved from reference TRBV15 and TRBJ1-2, is DAMVIQNPRYQVTQFGKPVTLSCSQTLNHNVMYWYQQKSSQAPKLLFHYYDKDFNNEADTPDNFQSRRPNTSFCFLDIRSPGLGDTAMYLCATSRDRDRVGGYTFGSGTRLTVV.